This paragraph covers one T cell receptor (beta chain) sequence. Its antigen specificity is not known. Base-call qualities are not available, and no considerably larger clone is one nucleotide away. These data belong to a study of blood T cell repertoires in COVID-19 (dated by TCRdb to 2018 to 2020). Regarding the research as a whole: The collaborator samples originated in the United States, Italy and Spain and spanned the acute and convalescent phases of COVID-19. Samples came from the ongoing ImmuneRACE study (first 160 participants) plus 1,254 subjects from 6 global collaborators. The prospective study material was composed of cDNA or gDNA derived from T cells, B-cell-depleted T cells, or PBMCs. The repertoires were made available in a free public database intended to serve as a resource for research on the immune response to SARS-CoV-2. Nearly every sample came with metadata listing a de-identified subject ID, COVID-19 status, age in years and sex. Where available, HLA class I and class II types were obtained from metadata supplied by the sample provider rather than from assay-based typing. The dataset comprised deeply sampled blood TCRbeta repertoires from subjects exposed to, actively infected with, or recovered from COVID-19.

One collaborating source in Seattle enrolled patients during active infection and followed them longitudinally through the course of disease. Whole blood was collected in K2EDTA tubes by collaborating institutions according to the institutions' own protocols. For TCRbeta analysis, collaborators shipped samples in one of three forms: frozen whole blood, isolated PBMCs, or DNA extracted from either of those sample types. TCRbeta CDR3 regions were amplified from genomic DNA by means of the immunoSEQ Assay, a bias-controlled multiplex PCR. From the authors' description of their analysis: Within the assay, amplification of reference gene primers was used to estimate how many nucleated cells each sample contained. Sequence reads were collapsed and filtered to measure the absolute abundance of every unique TCRbeta CDR3 rearrangement. For each sample, productive Simpson clonality was calculated as the square root of Simpson's diversity index across productive rearrangements. TCRdb retrieved this table from immuneACCESS and kept in-frame rearrangements only. Not all clones are present; in checked studies, unresolved V genes account for under half, and no reason is known for the remainder. D and trimming were read from the DNA, whereas the V and J calls and clone size are those reported in that table. The sample includes some 400,000 clones, with around 87% observed a single time. The top ten clones comprise 10% of the sample.

The paper's findings and limits, for the study overall: The quantity of clinical and demographic metadata differed by source and by participant and was supplied without curation.

After removal of 6 bases from V and 3 bases from J, the junction retains 5 bases not matched to a gene. Based on the germline V gene, the CDR1 and CDR2 sequences are MDHEN and SYDVKM. The CDR3 goes from the cysteine to the phenylalanine over 14 residues. Only the CDR3 DNA stays, 42 bases, in frame from base 1. The sample consisted of peripheral blood. This sequence originates from a woman in her twenties or thirties with COVID-19, enrolled during active disease. The rearrangement joined TRBV28 to TRBJ1-5; a stretch of 7 junction bases matches TRBD1. The CDR3 sequence is CASSVDRVNQPQHF. The base sequence is TGTGCCAGCAGCGTCGACAGGGTCAATCAGCCCCAGCATTTT.